The subject of this entry is one T cell receptor (beta chain). The sample originates from a study of blood T cell repertoires in COVID-19. Study-level information: Spain, Italy and the United States supplied samples that represented acute and convalescent COVID-19. T cells, B-cell-depleted T cells, or PBMCs supplied cDNA or gDNA.

Original processing notes: The authors estimated nucleated cell counts from reference gene primer amplification. The data were produced by immunoSEQ multiplex PCR, yet TCRdb's version contains in-frame clones alone and is incomplete. V and J calls and clone size follow that table, whereas D and trimming were derived from the DNA. This repertoire shows roughly 180,000 clones, 82% found once; its top ten account for under 5.5%. The CDR3 sequence is 11 residues long. Trimming took off 3 bases at V and 8 bases at J, with 7 bases between the two ends. In germline, CDR1 is DFQATT, CDR2 SNEGSKA (reference sequence).

The TCR was taken from a woman aged 30 to 39 with acute or convalescent COVID-19. The chain joins TRBV20-1 to TRBJ1-4; unclear D gene. The sequenced sample was peripheral blood. For the CDR3, the DNA is TGCAGTGCTAGGGTTGGCGAAAAACTGTTTTTT. Protein sequence: CSARVGEKLFF.